These T cell receptor beta chains were read from a single sample in a study of beta chain features in type 1 diabetes. Clones were sequenced by immunoSEQ multiplex PCR, and TCRdb holds only the in-frame ones, with some missing. Of about 900,000 clones in the sample, around a sixth were seen once. Sequenced: naive CD4+ T cells from blood. These receptors were taken from a woman under 30 in good health. The CDR3 runs from the conserved cysteine through the conserved F or W. The D gene is left open where the match is weak. Clone size is stated in some rows and not others, as once, few, many or a class when expanded.

j_gene: TRBJ2-1; abundance: few; v_gene: TRBV28; d_gene: TRBD1; CDR3aa: CASRPTGGSYNEQFF; CDR3nt: TGTGCCAGCAGACCCACAGGGGGCTCTTACAATGAGCAGTTCTTC
j_gene: TRBJ2-3; abundance: few; v_gene: TRBV7-2; d_gene: -; CDR3aa: CASSRGGIFTDTQYF; CDR3nt: TGTGCCAGCAGCAGGGGCGGGATATTCACAGATACGCAGTATTTT
j_gene: TRBJ2-7; abundance: few; v_gene: TRBV27; d_gene: -; CDR3aa: CASSFLQGRGRAYEQYF; CDR3nt: TGTGCCAGCAGTTTTCTTCAGGGTCGAGGTCGAGCCTACGAGCAGTACTTC
j_gene: TRBJ2-2; abundance: -; v_gene: TRBV6-6; d_gene: -; CDR3aa: CASSYSGALITGELFF; CDR3nt: TGTGCCAGCAGTTACTCAGGGGCGTTGATCACCGGGGAGCTGTTTTTT
j_gene: TRBJ2-3; abundance: -; v_gene: TRBV9; d_gene: -; CDR3aa: CASSVGLKDTQYF; CDR3nt: TGTGCCAGCAGCGTAGGACTCAAAGATACGCAGTATTTT
j_gene: TRBJ1-2; abundance: -; v_gene: TRBV19; d_gene: -; CDR3aa: CASDTGSVNGYTF; CDR3nt: TGTGCCAGTGACACAGGATCGGTCAATGGCTACACCTTC
j_gene: TRBJ2-7; abundance: few; v_gene: TRBV7-9; d_gene: TRBD1; CDR3aa: CASSKPGQGLYEQYF; CDR3nt: TGTGCCAGCAGCAAGCCGGGACAGGGTCTCTACGAGCAGTACTTC
j_gene: TRBJ2-7; abundance: -; v_gene: TRBV15; d_gene: -; CDR3aa: CATSREHTSTYEQYF; CDR3nt: TGTGCCACCAGCAGAGAGCATACATCGACCTACGAGCAGTACTTC
j_gene: TRBJ2-2; abundance: few; v_gene: TRBV10-1; d_gene: -; CDR3aa: CASSDLTGELFF; CDR3nt: TGCGCCAGCAGTGACCTGACCGGGGAGCTGTTTTTT
j_gene: TRBJ2-3; abundance: -; v_gene: TRBV2; d_gene: -; CDR3aa: CASEEIGRSTDTQYF; CDR3nt: TGTGCCAGCGAAGAGATCGGGAGAAGCACAGATACGCAGTATTTT
j_gene: TRBJ2-1; abundance: -; v_gene: TRBV5-4; d_gene: TRBD2; CDR3aa: CASSPGTSGGGNEQFF; CDR3nt: TGTGCCAGCAGCCCCGGGACTAGCGGGGGGGGCAATGAGCAGTTCTTC
j_gene: TRBJ1-4; abundance: few; v_gene: TRBV18; d_gene: -; CDR3aa: CASSPPRATNEKLFF; CDR3nt: TGTGCCAGCTCACCACCACGGGCAACTAATGAAAAACTGTTTTTT
j_gene: TRBJ2-3; abundance: -; v_gene: TRBV10-3; d_gene: -; CDR3aa: CAISVEEENTQYF; CDR3nt: TGTGCCATCAGTGTAGAGGAGGAGAATACGCAGTATTTT
j_gene: TRBJ2-1; abundance: -; v_gene: TRBV10-3; d_gene: TRBD1; CDR3aa: CAISRQGDYNEQFF; CDR3nt: TGTGCCATCAGTAGACAGGGGGACTACAATGAGCAGTTCTTC
j_gene: TRBJ2-7; abundance: few; v_gene: TRBV28; d_gene: -; CDR3aa: CASSSMTGSYEQYF; CDR3nt: TGTGCCAGCAGTTCCATGACCGGATCCTACGAGCAGTACTTC
j_gene: TRBJ2-7; abundance: -; v_gene: TRBV5-1; d_gene: -; CDR3aa: CASSSGGGYNEQYF; CDR3nt: TGCGCCAGCAGCTCGGGCGGCGGATACAACGAGCAGTACTTC
j_gene: TRBJ2-3; abundance: -; v_gene: TRBV13; d_gene: TRBD2; CDR3aa: CASSSPLAGLTDTQYF; CDR3nt: TGTGCCAGCAGCTCCCCTCTAGCGGGGCTCACAGATACGCAGTATTTT
j_gene: TRBJ2-7; abundance: few; v_gene: TRBV28; d_gene: -; CDR3aa: CASTLGSVYEQYF; CDR3nt: TGTGCCAGCACCCTGGGGTCGGTGTACGAGCAGTACTTC
j_gene: TRBJ2-3; abundance: few; v_gene: TRBV29-1; d_gene: -; CDR3aa: CSVSGAAGPTDTQYF; CDR3nt: TGCAGCGTTTCGGGGGCGGCAGGCCCCACAGATACGCAGTATTTT
j_gene: TRBJ2-7; abundance: few; v_gene: TRBV18; d_gene: -; CDR3aa: CASSPPPGDPSSYEQYF; CDR3nt: TGTGCCAGCTCACCACCTCCGGGCGACCCAAGCTCCTACGAGCAGTACTTC
j_gene: TRBJ2-7; abundance: -; v_gene: TRBV27; d_gene: TRBD2; CDR3aa: CASSLSPSGAFYEQYF; CDR3nt: TGTGCCAGCAGTTTATCCCCTAGCGGGGCGTTCTACGAGCAGTACTTC
j_gene: TRBJ2-7; abundance: -; v_gene: TRBV28; d_gene: -; CDR3aa: CASSLENTYEQYF; CDR3nt: TGTGCCAGCAGTTTAGAGAACACCTACGAGCAGTACTTC
j_gene: TRBJ1-1; abundance: -; v_gene: TRBV18; d_gene: -; CDR3aa: CASSPPGTPNTEAFF; CDR3nt: TGTGCCAGCTCACCCCCAGGGACTCCGAACACTGAAGCTTTCTTT
j_gene: TRBJ2-5; abundance: -; v_gene: TRBV5-1; d_gene: -; CDR3aa: CASSLGSDQETQYF; CDR3nt: TGCGCCAGCAGCTTGGGCTCAGATCAAGAGACCCAGTACTTC
j_gene: TRBJ2-7; abundance: -; v_gene: TRBV6-1; d_gene: -; CDR3aa: CASSLPAFEQYF; CDR3nt: TGTGCCAGCAGTTTACCGGCCTTCGAGCAGTACTTC
j_gene: TRBJ2-1; abundance: -; v_gene: TRBV7-8; d_gene: -; CDR3aa: CASSAQGSSYNEQFF; CDR3nt: TGTGCCAGCAGCGCACAAGGGAGCTCCTACAATGAGCAGTTCTTC
j_gene: TRBJ1-4; abundance: few; v_gene: TRBV28; d_gene: -; CDR3aa: CASSSPSGGEKLFF; CDR3nt: TGTGCCAGCAGTTCCCCGTCCGGAGGGGAAAAACTGTTTTTT